The 6 T cell receptor beta chains below all came from one sample that was sequenced in a study of blood T cell repertoires in COVID-19. The repertoire was sequenced with immunoSEQ multiplex PCR; TCRdb's copy has only in-frame clones and lacks some. The sample shows roughly 380,000 clones, around 91% of them seen only once. Sequencing was performed on peripheral blood. Every receptor here comes from a woman aged 40 to 55 with COVID-19, enrolled during active disease.

This chain uses TRBV2 with TRBJ2-1; weak D call: TRBD2 (5 bases). Looked up from germline, CDR1 is SNHLY and CDR2 is FYNNEI. The CDR3 loop spans 14 amino acids. Trimming removed 4 bases at V and 8 bases at J, with 15 bases between. CDR3 sequence (DNA): TGTGCCAGCAGTGTATTAGCGAGCTTTCATGAGCAGTTCTTC. Amino acids: CASSVLASFHEQFF. The whole variable domain, remainder taken from reference TRBV2 and TRBJ2-1, is EPEVTQTPSHQVTQMGQEVILRCVPISNHLYFYWYRQILGQKVEFLVSFYNNEISEKSEIFDDQFSVERPDGSNFTLKIRSTKLEDSAMYFCASSVLASFHEQFFGPGTRLTVL.

This clone was counted between two and nine times. The rearrangement links TRBV7-9 to TRBJ2-5; 8 bases match TRBD1. Looked up from germline, CDR1 is SEHNR and CDR2 is FQNEAQ (reference sequence). V lost 1 base to trimming and J lost 3 bases; unmatched junction nucleotides: 1. This CDR3 spans 14 amino acids. CDR3 region: CASSLGTGKETQYF. The CDR3 DNA reads TGTGCCAGCAGCTTAGGGACAGGGAAAGAGACCCAGTACTTC.

The rearrangement links TRBV27 to TRBJ2-6; possible D gene TRBD1, 5 bases. CDR1 and CDR2 from the germline V gene are MNHEY and SMNVEV (reference sequence). The ends were cut back, 5 bases at V and 0 bases at J, with 8 bases in the middle. This CDR3 has 15 amino acids. The CDR3, as DNA: TGTGCCAGCAGTACCAGGGTCTCTGGGGCCAACGTCCTGACTTTC. Encoded protein: CASSTRVSGANVLTF.

This chain links TRBV6-5 with TRBJ1-2; D might be TRBD1 (5 bases). The CDR3 is 13 residues long. V was trimmed by 5 bases and J by 4 bases, leaving 11 bases between them. Looked up from germline, CDR1 is MNHEY and CDR2 is SVGAGI. CDR3 nucleotides: TGTGCCAGCAGTCCACCGGGACTCTATGGCTACACCTTC. The encoded protein is CASSPPGLYGYTF.

The chain links TRBV19 to TRBJ2-7; D may be TRBD2 (6 bases). The V gene's germline CDR1 is LNHDA and CDR2 SQIVND (reference sequence). Trimming cost V 6 bases and J 7 bases, with 22 bases left between them. The CDR3 spans 15 residues. The CDR3 is CASSRTRKGDSEQYF. The CDR3 region has the DNA TGTGCCAGTAGCCGAACTAGGAAAGGGGACTCGGAGCAGTACTTC.

The V and J genes are TRBV16 and TRBJ2-7; D might be TRBD1 (6 bases). Germline values: CDR1 KGHSY, CDR2 FQNENV. This CDR3 has 13 residues. Deletions cut 3 bases from V and 5 bases from J, with 11 bases between. The CDR3: CASSHYRVHEQYF. CDR3 sequence (DNA): TGTGCCAGCAGCCACTACAGGGTTCACGAGCAGTACTTC.